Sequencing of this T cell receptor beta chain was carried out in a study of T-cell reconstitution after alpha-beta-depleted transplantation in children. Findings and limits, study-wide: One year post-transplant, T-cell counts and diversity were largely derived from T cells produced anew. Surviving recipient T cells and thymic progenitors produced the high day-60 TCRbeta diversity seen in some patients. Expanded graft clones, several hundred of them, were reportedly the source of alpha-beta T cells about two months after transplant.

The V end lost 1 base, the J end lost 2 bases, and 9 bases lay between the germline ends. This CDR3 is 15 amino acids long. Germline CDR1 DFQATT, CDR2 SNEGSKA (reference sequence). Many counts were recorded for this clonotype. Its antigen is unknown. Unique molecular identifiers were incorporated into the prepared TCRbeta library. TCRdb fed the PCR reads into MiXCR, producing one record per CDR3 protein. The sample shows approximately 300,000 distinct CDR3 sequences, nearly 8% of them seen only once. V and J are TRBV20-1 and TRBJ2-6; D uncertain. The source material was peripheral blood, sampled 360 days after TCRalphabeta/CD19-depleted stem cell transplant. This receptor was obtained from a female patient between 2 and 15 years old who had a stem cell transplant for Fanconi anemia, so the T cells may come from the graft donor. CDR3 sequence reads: CSARGRFTGANVLTF. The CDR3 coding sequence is TGCAGTGCTAGAGGCCGTTTCACTGGGGCCAACGTCCTGACTTTC.